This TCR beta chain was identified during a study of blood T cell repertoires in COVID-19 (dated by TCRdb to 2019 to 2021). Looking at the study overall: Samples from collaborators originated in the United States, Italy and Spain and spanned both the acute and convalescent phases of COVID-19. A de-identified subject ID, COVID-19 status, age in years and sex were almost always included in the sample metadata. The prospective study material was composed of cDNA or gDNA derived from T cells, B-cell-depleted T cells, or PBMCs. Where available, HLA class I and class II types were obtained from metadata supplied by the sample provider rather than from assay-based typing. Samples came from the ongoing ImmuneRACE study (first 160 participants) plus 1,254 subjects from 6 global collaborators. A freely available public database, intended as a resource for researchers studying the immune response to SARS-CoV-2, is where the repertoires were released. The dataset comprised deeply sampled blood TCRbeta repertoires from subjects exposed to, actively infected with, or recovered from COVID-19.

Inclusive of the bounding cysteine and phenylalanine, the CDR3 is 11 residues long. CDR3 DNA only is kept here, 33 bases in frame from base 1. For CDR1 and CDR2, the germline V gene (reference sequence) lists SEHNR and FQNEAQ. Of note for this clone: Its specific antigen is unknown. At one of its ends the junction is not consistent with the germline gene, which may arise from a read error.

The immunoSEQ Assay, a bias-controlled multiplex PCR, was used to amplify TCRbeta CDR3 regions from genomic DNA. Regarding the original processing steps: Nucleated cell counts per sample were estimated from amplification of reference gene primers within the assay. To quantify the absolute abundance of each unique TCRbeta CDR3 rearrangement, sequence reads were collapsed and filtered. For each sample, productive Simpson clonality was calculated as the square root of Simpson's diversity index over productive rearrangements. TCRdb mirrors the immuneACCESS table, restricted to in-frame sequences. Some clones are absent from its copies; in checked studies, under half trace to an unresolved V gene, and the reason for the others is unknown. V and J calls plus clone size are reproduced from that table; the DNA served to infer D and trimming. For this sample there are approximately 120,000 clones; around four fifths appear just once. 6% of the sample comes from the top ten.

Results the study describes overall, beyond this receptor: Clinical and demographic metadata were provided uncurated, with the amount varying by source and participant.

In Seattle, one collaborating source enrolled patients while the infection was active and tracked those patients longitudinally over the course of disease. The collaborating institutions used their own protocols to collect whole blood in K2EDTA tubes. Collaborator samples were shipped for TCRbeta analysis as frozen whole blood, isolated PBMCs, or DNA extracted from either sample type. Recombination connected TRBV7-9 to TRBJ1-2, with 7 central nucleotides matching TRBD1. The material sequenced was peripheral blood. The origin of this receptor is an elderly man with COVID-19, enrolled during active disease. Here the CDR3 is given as CASSPGTAFAF. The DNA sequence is TGTGCCAGCAGCCCAGGGACAGCTTTCGCCTTC.